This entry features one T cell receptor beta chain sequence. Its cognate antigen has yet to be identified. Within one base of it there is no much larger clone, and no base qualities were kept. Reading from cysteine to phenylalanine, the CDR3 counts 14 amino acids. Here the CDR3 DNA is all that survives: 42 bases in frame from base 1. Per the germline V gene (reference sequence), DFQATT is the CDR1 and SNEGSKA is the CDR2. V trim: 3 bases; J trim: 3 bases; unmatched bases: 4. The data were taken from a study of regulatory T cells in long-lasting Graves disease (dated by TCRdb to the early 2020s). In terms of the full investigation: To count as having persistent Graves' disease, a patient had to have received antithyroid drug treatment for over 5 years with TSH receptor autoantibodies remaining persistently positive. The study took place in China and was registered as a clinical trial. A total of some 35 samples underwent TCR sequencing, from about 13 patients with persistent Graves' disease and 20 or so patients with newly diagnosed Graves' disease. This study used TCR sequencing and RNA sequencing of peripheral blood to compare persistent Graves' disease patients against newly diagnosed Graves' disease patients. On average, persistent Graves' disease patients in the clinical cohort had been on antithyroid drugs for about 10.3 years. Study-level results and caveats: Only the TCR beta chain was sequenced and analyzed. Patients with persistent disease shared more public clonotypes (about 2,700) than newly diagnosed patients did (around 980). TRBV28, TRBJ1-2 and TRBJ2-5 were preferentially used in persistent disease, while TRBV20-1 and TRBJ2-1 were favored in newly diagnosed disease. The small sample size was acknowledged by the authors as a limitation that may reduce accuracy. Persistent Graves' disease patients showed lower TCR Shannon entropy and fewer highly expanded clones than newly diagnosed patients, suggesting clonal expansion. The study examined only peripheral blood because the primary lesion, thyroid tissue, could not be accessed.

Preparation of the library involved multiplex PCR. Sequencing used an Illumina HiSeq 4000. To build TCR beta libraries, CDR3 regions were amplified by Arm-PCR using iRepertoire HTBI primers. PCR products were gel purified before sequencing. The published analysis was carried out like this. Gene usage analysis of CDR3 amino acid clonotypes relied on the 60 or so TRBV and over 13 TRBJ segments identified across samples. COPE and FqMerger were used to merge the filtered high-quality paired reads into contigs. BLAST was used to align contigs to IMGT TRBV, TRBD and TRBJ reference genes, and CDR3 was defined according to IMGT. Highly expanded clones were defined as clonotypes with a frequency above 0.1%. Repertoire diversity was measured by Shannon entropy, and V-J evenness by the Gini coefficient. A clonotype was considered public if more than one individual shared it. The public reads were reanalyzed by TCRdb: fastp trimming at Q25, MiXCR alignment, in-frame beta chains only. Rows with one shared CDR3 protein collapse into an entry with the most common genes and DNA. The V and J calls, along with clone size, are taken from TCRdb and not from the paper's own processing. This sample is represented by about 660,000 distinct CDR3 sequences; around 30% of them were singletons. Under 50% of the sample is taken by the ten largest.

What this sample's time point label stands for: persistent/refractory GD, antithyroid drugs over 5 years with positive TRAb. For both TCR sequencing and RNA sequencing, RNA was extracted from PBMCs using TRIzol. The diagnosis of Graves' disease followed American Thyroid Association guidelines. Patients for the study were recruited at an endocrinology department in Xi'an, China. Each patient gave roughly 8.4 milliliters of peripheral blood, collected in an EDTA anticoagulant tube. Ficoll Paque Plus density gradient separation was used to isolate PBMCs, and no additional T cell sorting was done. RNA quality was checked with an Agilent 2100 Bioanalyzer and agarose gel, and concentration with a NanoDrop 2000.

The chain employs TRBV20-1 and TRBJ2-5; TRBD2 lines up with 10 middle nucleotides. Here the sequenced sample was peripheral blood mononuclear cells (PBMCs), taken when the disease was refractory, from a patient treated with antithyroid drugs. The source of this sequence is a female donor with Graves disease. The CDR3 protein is CSASPLAGEETQYF. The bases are TGCAGTGCTAGCCCGCTAGCGGGAGAAGAGACCCAGTACTTC.